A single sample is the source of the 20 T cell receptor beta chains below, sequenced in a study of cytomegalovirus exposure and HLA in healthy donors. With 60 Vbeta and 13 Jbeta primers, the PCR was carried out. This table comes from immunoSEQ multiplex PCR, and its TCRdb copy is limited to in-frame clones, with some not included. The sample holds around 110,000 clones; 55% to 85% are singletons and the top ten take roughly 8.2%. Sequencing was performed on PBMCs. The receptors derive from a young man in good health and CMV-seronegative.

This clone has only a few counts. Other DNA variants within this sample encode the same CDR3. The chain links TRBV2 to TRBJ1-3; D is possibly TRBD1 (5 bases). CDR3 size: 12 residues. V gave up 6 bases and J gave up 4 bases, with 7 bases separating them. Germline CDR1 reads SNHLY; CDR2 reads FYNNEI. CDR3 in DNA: TGTGCCAGCAGGGCAGGGGGAAACACCATATATTTT. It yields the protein CASRAGGNTIYF.

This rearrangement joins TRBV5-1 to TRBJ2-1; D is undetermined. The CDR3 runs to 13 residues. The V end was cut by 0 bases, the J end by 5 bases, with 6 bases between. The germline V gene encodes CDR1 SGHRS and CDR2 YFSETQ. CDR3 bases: TGCGCCAGCAGCTTGGCACAGAACAATGAGCAGTTCTTC. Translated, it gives CASSLAQNNEQFF.

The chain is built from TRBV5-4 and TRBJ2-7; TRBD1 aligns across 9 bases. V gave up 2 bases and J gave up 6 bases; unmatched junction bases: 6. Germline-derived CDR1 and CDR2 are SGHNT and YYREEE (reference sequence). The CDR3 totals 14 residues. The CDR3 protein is CASSLQGAGREQYF. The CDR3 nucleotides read TGTGCCAGCAGCTTACAGGGGGCAGGTCGCGAGCAGTACTTC.

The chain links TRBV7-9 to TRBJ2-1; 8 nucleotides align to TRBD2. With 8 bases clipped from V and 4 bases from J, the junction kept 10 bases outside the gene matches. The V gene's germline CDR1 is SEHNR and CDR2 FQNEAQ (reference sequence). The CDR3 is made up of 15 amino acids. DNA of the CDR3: TGTGCCAGCGTTCCCGGGACTAGAGATTACAATGAGCAGTTCTTC. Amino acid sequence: CASVPGTRDYNEQFF.

CDR3 amino acids: CASSLSGTASNQPQHF. The CDR3, as DNA: TGTGCCAGCAGCCTAAGTGGGACAGCTAGCAATCAGCCCCAGCATTTT. The chain carries TRBV11-2 and TRBJ1-5; 7 bases map to TRBD1. CDR1 SGHAT and CDR2 FQNNGV come from the germline V gene. This CDR3 has 16 residues. V trimming: 5 bases; J trimming: 0 bases; junction bases outside the gene matches: 7.

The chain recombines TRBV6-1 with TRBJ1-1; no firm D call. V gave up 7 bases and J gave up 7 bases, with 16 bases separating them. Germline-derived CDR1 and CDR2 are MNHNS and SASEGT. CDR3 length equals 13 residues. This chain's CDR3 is CASTPGGLLEAFF. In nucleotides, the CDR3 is TGTGCCAGCACCCCCGGCGGTCTACTTGAAGCTTTCTTT.

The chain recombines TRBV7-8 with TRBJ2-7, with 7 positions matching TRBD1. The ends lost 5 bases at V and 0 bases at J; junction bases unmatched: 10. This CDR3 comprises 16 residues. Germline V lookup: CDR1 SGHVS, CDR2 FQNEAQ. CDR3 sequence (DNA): TGTGCCAGCAGCATCCGCAGGGGGAGAGGCTCCTACGAGCAGTACTTC. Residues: CASSIRRGRGSYEQYF.

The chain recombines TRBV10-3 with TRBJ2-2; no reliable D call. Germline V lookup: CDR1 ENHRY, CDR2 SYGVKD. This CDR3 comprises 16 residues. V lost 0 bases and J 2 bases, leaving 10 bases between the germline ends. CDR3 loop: CAISESRSVNTGELFF. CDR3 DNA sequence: TGTGCCATCAGTGAGTCACGGTCGGTAAACACCGGGGAGCTGTTTTTT.

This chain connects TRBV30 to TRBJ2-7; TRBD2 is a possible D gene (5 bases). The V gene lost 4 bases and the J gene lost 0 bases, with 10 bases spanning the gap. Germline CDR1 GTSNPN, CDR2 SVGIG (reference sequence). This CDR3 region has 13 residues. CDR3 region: CAWTSFSSYEQYF. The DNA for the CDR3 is TGTGCCTGGACTAGCTTTAGCTCCTACGAGCAGTACTTC.

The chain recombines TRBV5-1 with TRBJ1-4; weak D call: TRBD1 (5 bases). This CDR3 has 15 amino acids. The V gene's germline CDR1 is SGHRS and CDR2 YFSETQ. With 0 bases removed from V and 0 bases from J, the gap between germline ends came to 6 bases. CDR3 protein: CASSLEGTTNEKLFF. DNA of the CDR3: TGCGCCAGCAGCTTGGAGGGGACAACTAATGAAAAACTGTTTTTT. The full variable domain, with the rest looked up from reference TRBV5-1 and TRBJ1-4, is KAGVTQTPRYLIKTRGQQVTLSCSPISGHRSVSWYQQTPGQGLQFLFEYFSETQRNKGNFPGRFSGRQFSNSRSEMNVSTLELGDSALYLCASSLEGTTNEKLFFGSGTQLSVL.

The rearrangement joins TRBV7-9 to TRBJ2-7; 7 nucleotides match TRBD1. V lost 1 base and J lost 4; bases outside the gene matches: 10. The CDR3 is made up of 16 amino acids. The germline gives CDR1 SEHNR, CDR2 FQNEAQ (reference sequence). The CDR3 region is CASSLDRGFERYEQYF. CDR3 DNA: TGTGCCAGCAGCTTAGACAGGGGATTCGAGCGGTACGAGCAGTACTTC.

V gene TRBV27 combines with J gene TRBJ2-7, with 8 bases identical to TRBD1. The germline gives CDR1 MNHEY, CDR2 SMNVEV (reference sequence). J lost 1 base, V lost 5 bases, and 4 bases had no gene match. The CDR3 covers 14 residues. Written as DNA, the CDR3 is TGTGCCAGCAGTCTTCGGACAGGGTCCTACGAGCAGTACTTC. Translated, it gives CASSLRTGSYEQYF.

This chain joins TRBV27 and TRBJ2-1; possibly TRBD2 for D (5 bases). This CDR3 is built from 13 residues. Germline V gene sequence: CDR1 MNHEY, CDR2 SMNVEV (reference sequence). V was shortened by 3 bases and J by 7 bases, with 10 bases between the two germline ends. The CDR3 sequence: CASSLLATNEQFF. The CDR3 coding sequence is TGTGCCAGCAGTTTGCTAGCAACGAATGAGCAGTTCTTC.

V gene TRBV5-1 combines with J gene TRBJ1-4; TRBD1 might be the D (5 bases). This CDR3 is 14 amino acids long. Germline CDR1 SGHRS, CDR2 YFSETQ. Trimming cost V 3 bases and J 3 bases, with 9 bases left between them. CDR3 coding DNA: TGCGCCAGCAGCTCGGGGGACTCTAATGAAAAACTGTTTTTT. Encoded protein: CASSSGDSNEKLFF. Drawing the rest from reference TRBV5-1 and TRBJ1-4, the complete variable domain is KAGVTQTPRYLIKTRGQQVTLSCSPISGHRSVSWYQQTPGQGLQFLFEYFSETQRNKGNFPGRFSGRQFSNSRSEMNVSTLELGDSALYLCASSSGDSNEKLFFGSGTQLSVL.

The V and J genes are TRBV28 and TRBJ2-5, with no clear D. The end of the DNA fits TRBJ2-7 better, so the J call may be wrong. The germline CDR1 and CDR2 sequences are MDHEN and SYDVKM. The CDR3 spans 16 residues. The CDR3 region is CASSLPGRSTYYEQYF. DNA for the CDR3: TGTGCCAGCAGTTTACCTGGCCGATCGACCTACTACGAGCAGTACTTC.

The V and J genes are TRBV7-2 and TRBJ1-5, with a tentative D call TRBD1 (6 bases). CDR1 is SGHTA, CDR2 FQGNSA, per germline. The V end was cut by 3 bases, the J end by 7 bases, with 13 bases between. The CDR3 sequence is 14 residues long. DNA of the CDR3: TGTGCCAGCAGCTTTGGGTTGGGGGCACAGCCCCAGCATTTT. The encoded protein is CASSFGLGAQPQHF.

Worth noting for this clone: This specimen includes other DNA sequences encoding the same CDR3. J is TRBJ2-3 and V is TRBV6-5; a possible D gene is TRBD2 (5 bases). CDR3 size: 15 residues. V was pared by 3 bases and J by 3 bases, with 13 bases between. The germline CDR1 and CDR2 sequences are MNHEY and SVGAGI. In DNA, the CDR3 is TGTGCCAGCAGTTATACTAGTTTCGGGACAGATACGCAGTATTTT. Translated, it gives CASSYTSFGTDTQYF.

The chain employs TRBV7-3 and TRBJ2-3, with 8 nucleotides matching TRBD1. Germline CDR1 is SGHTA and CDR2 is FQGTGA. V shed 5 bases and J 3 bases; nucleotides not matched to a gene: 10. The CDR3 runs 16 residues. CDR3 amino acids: CASSQGQAGRTDTQYF. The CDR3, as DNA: TGTGCCAGCAGCCAGGGACAGGCCGGAAGGACAGATACGCAGTATTTT.

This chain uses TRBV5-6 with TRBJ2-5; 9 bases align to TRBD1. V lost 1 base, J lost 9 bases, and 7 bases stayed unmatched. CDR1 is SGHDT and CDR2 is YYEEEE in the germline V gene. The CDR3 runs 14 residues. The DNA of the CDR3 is TGTGCCAGCAGCTTGCCCGGACAGGGGAGGTCCCAGTACTTC. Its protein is CASSLPGQGRSQYF. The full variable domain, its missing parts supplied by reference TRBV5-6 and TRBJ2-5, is DAGVTQSPTHLIKTRGQQVTLRCSPKSGHDTVSWYQQALGQGPQFIFQYYEEEERQRGNFPDRFSGHQFPNYSSELNVNALLLGDSALYLCASSLPGQGRSQYFGPGTRLLVL.

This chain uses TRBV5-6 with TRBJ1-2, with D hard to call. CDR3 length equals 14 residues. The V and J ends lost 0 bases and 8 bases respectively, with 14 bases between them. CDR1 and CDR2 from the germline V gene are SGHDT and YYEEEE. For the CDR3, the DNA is TGTGCCAGCAGCTTGGGTGCAACGAAGAGGGGCTACACCTTC. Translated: CASSLGATKRGYTF.